The clone carrying this T cell receptor beta chain has a handful of counts. The record originates from a study of early T cells in non-severe SARS-CoV-2 infection. There are 15 residues in the CDR3. V lost 1 base and J lost 5, with 12 bases in between. The germline CDR1 and CDR2 sequences are LNHNV and YYDKDF (reference sequence). Each cDNA molecule carried a unique molecular identifier. MiXCR, run by TCRdb on the 5' RACE reads, gives a single entry per CDR3 protein. The sample consists of approximately 70,000 distinct CDR3 sequences, 5% of them appearing once. This chain links TRBV15 with TRBJ2-1; D remains unclear. The sequence came from an adult who was a healthcare worker with PCR-confirmed SARS-CoV-2 infection or an uninfected control (not recorded which). This specimen was whole blood, taken at baseline. The CDR3 nucleotides read TGTGCCACCAGCAGAGTTAAGGCCGACCACAATGAGCAGTTCTTC. This encodes CATSRVKADHNEQFF.